This TCR beta chain was obtained from a study of CD8 T cells in ankylosing spondylitis. Overall study findings and caveats: Disease-linked clones proved CD8+ and comparatively uncommon in peripheral blood. Blood from ankylosing spondylitis patients appeared to carry a characteristic roughly 8-variant TCR beta motif.

This clonotype was counted a few times. The antigen is unknown. Using quantitative 5'-RACE with molecular barcodes, the authors made TCR beta libraries. A single record per CDR3 protein comes from TCRdb applying MiXCR to the 5' RACE reads. Of fewer than 350,000 distinct CDR3 sequences listed, more than 9% are singletons. Germline lookup yields CDR1 SGDLS and CDR2 YYNGEE. Trimming cost V 1 base and J 7 bases; bases outside gene matches: 8. This CDR3 has 16 amino acids. The clonotype was recovered from a female donor with ankylosing spondylitis or in good health (not recorded which). The chain links TRBV9 to TRBJ1-4, with 9 nucleotides matching TRBD1. The specimen sequenced was blood, either unsorted or a sorted T cell fraction (not recorded which). This chain's CDR3 is CASSVRGGQGGEKLFF. CDR3 DNA: TGTGCCAGCAGCGTAAGAGGGGGACAGGGCGGTGAAAAACTGTTTTTT.